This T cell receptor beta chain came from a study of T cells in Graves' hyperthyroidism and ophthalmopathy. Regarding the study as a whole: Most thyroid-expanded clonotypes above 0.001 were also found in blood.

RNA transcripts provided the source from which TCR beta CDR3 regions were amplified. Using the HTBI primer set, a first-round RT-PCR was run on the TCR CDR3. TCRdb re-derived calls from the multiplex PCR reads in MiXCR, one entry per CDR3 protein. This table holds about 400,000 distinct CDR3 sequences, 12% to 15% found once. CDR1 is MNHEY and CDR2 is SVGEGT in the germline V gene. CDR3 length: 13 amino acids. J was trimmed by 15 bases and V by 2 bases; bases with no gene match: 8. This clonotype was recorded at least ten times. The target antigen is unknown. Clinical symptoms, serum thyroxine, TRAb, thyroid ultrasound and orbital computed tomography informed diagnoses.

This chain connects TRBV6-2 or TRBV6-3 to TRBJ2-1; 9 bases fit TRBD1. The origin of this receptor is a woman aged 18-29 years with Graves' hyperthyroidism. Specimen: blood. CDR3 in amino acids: CASSYPRDRELFF. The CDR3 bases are TGTGCCAGCAGTTACCCCCGGGACAGGGAGTTGTTCTTC.